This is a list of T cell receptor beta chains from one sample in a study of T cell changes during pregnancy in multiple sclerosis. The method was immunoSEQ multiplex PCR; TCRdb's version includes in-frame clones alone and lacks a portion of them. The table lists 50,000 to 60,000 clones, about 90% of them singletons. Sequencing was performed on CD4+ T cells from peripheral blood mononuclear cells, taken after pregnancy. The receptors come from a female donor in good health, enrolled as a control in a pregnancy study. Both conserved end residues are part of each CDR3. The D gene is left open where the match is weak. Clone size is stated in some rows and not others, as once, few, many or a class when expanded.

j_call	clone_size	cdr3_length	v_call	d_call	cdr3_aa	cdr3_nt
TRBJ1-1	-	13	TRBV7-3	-	CASSLTTAREAFF	TGTGCCAGCAGCTTAACGACAGCCCGGGAAGCTTTCTTT
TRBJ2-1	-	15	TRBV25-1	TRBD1	CASSSNAQGSHEQFF	TGTGCCAGCAGTTCGAACGCACAGGGGAGCCATGAGCAGTTCTTC
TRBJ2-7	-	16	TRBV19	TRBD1	CASSIWGTGSSYEQYF	TGTGCCAGTAGTATATGGGGGACAGGTTCGTCCTACGAGCAGTACTTC
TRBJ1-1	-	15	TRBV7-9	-	CASSLFRGQGTEAFF	TGTGCCAGCAGCTTGTTTAGGGGCCAGGGGACTGAAGCTTTCTTT
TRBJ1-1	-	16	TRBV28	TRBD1	CASSLYAAGGARWAFF	TGTGCCAGCAGTTTATACGCGGCAGGGGGCGCGAGGTGGGCTTTCTTT
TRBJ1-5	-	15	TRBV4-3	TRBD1	CASSQDFAGGQPQHF	TGCGCCAGCAGCCAAGATTTTGCAGGGGGTCAGCCCCAGCATTTT
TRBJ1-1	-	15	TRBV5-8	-	CASSFPAGRNTEAFF	TGTGCCAGCAGCTTTCCGGCAGGCCGGAACACTGAAGCTTTCTTT
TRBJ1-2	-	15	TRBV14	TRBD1	CASSPIQDRVLRYTF	TGTGCCAGCAGCCCCATCCAAGACAGGGTACTACGCTACACCTTC
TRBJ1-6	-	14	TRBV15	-	CATSRDERDSPLHF	TGTGCCACCAGCAGAGATGAGCGAGATTCACCCCTCCACTTT
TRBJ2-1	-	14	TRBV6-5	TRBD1	CASSYRDSYNEQFF	TGTGCCAGCAGTTACCGGGACAGTTACAATGAGCAGTTCTTC
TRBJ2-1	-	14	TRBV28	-	CASSFIYQHNEQFF	TGTGCCAGCAGTTTTATCTATCAACACAATGAGCAGTTCTTC
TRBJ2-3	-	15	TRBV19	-	CASSKTQIPGDTQYF	TGTGCCAGTAGTAAGACCCAGATACCCGGGGATACGCAGTATTTT
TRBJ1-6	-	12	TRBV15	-	CATSPLPGPLHF	TGTGCCACCAGTCCCCTCCCGGGACCCCTCCACTTT
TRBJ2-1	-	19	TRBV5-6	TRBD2	CASSWRLAGGLYSYNEQFF	TGTGCCAGCAGCTGGAGACTAGCGGGGGGCCTTTACTCCTACAATGAGCAGTTCTTC
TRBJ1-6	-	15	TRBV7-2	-	CASSLFKGDNSPLHF	TGTGCCAGCAGCCTTTTTAAGGGGGATAATTCACCCCTCCACTTT
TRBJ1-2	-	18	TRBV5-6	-	CASSLARGGVVRTYGYTF	TGTGCCAGCAGCTTGGCGAGAGGGGGTGTGGTCCGGACCTATGGCTACACCTTC
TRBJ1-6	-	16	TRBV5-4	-	CASGTPSDSYNSPLHF	TGTGCCAGCGGGACTCCTTCGGACTCCTATAATTCACCCCTCCACTTT
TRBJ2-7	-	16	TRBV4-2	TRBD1	CASSQESGTGTYEQYF	TGTGCCAGCAGCCAAGAATCCGGGACAGGGACCTACGAGCAGTACTTC
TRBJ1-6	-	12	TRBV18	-	CASSPSNSPLHF	TGTGCCAGCTCCCCCAGTAATTCACCCCTCCACTTT
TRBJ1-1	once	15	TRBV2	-	CASSEWAGTNTEAFF	TGTGCCAGCAGTGAATGGGCGGGGACGAACACTGAAGCTTTCTTT
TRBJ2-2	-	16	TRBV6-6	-	CASSPLGRPNTGELFF	TGTGCCAGCAGTCCACTAGGACGCCCGAACACCGGGGAGCTGTTTTTT
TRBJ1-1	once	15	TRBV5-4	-	CASSLVRGAGTEAFF	TGTGCCAGCAGCTTGGTACGCGGGGCAGGTACTGAAGCTTTCTTT
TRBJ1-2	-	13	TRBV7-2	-	CASSLLIFDGYTF	TGTGCCAGCAGCTTACTTATCTTCGATGGCTACACCTTC
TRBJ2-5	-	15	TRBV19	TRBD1	CASSKDRGPQETQYF	TGTGCCAGTAGTAAGGACAGGGGGCCCCAAGAGACCCAGTACTTC
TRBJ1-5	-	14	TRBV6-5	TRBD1	CASSWDRENQPQHF	TGTGCCAGCAGTTGGGACAGGGAGAATCAGCCCCAGCATTTT
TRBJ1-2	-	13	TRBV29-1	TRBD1	CSVSGSGGYGYTF	TGCAGCGTGAGCGGGTCAGGGGGCTATGGCTACACCTTC
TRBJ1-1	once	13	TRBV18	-	CASSPGQGWTAFF	TGTGCCAGCTCACCGGGGCAGGGGTGGACAGCTTTCTTT
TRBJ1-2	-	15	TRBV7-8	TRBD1	CASSLIDRGGRGYTF	TGTGCCAGCAGCTTGATCGACAGGGGTGGTCGGGGCTACACCTTC
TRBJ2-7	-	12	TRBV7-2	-	CASSFRAGLGDF	TGTGCCAGCAGCTTCAGAGCGGGCCTAGGGGACTTC
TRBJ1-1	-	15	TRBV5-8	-	CASSFWGETTGRTFF	TGTGCCAGCAGCTTTTGGGGAGAAACGACAGGTAGAACTTTCTTT
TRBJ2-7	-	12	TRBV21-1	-	CASRELFYEQYF	TGTGCCAGCAGGGAGCTCTTCTACGAGCAGTACTTC
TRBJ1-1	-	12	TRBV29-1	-	CSVVGGVTEAFF	TGCAGCGTTGTGGGGGGGGTCACTGAAGCTTTCTTT
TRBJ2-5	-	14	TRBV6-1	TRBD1	CASSTMTGHETQYF	TGTGCCAGCAGCACAATGACAGGGCACGAGACCCAGTACTTC
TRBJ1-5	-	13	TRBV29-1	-	CSARGGSNQPQHF	TGCAGCGCTAGGGGTGGTAGCAATCAGCCCCAGCATTTT
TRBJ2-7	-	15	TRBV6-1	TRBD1	CASRRSDRGRNEQYF	TGTGCCAGCAGGAGGAGTGACAGGGGGAGGAACGAGCAGTACTTC
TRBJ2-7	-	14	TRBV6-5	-	CASSPGQVSYEQYF	TGTGCCAGCAGTCCGGGACAAGTCTCCTACGAGCAGTACTTC
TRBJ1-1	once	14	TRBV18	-	CASSPQPGNTEAFF	TGTGCCAGCTCACCACAGCCCGGGAACACTGAAGCTTTCTTT
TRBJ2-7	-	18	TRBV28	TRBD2	CASSRTSGGPTRSYEQYF	TGTGCCAGCAGCAGGACCAGCGGGGGGCCGACACGCTCCTACGAGCAGTACTTC
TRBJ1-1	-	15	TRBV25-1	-	CASRYYGQLNTEAFF	TGTGCCAGCAGATACTATGGACAATTGAACACTGAAGCTTTCTTT
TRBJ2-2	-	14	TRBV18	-	CASSPRNRGGELFF	TGTGCCAGCTCACCCAGGAATCGGGGCGGGGAGCTGTTTTTT
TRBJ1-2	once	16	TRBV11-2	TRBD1	CASSPAVGQGDYGYTF	TGTGCCAGCAGCCCGGCGGTGGGACAGGGGGATTATGGCTACACCTTC
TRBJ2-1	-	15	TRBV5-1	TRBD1	CASSPTGTGVNEQFF	TGCGCCAGCAGCCCAACCGGGACAGGGGTGAATGAGCAGTTCTTC
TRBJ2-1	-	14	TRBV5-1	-	CASSFGERYNEQFF	TGCGCCAGCAGCTTCGGGGAACGCTACAATGAGCAGTTCTTC
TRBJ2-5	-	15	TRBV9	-	CASSVAPASWETQYF	TGTGCCAGCAGCGTAGCCCCCGCTAGCTGGGAGACCCAGTACTTC
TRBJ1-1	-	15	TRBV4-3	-	CASSLGRGPNTEAFF	TGCGCCAGCAGCCTCGGGCGGGGGCCGAACACTGAAGCTTTCTTT
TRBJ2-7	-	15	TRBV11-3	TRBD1	CASSLVAGTGGEQYF	TGTGCCAGCAGCTTAGTAGCCGGGACAGGAGGCGAGCAGTACTTC
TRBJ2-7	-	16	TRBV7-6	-	CASSPRTDARLYEQYF	TGTGCCAGCAGCCCGCGGACAGATGCAAGACTTTACGAGCAGTACTTC
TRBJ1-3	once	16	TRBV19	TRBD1	CASSIPGQGSGNTIYF	TGTGCCAGTAGTATACCGGGACAGGGCTCTGGAAACACCATATATTTT
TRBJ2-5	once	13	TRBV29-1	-	CSVNIRVVETQYF	TGCAGCGTTAATATTCGGGTGGTGGAGACCCAGTACTTC
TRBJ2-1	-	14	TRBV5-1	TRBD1	CASSLGQGYNEQFF	TGCGCCAGCAGCTTGGGACAGGGCTACAATGAGCAGTTCTTC
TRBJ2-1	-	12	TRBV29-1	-	CSVARNRNEQFF	TGCAGCGTTGCGCGGAATCGAAATGAGCAGTTCTTC